One and the same sample provided the 12 T cell receptor beta chains below, sequenced in a study of OX40 agonist ivuxolimab in advanced cancers. Sequencing used immunoSEQ multiplex PCR; TCRdb keeps in-frame clones, though not all of them. The table has some 72,000 clones, about 90% seen once. The material was CD4+ or CD8+ T cells sorted from blood, obtained in a trial of the OX40 agonist ivuxolimab. Receptors were obtained from an adult with an advanced solid tumor such as melanoma, head and neck, liver or kidney cancer.

The rearrangement links TRBV19 to TRBJ1-5; D gene uncertain. The ends were cut back, 6 bases at V and 7 bases at J, with 13 bases in the middle. This CDR3 contains 13 residues. Germline V gene sequence: CDR1 LNHDA, CDR2 SQIVND (reference sequence). The CDR3 here is CASSGKGGQPQHF. The CDR3 region has the DNA TGTGCCAGTAGCGGAAAGGGTGGGCAGCCCCAGCATTTT.

The table lists this clone with a few counts. J is TRBJ1-2 and V is TRBV7-8; 7 nucleotides match TRBD1. Germline CDR1 and CDR2: SGHVS and FQNEAQ. V lost 5 bases and J lost 7; bases outside the gene matches: 10. The CDR3 runs 14 residues. As DNA, the CDR3 is TGTGCCAGCAGCCAACCCGGGACAGCATCTGGCTACACCTTC. It codes for CASSQPGTASGYTF.

The gene calls are TRBV28 and TRBJ2-7, with a possible D match to TRBD2 (5 bases). This CDR3 spans 17 amino acids. Per the germline V gene, CDR1 is MDHEN and CDR2 is SYDVKM. The V and J ends lost 3 bases and 3 bases respectively, with 21 bases between them. CDR3 protein: CASSFREAMGVLYEQYF. In nucleotides, the CDR3 is TGTGCCAGCAGTTTTAGAGAGGCAATGGGAGTTCTCTACGAGCAGTACTTC.

The CDR3 DNA reads TGTGCCAGCCGCTTAAGCAGCCGGGACAACGAGCAGTACTTC. Its translation: CASRLSSRDNEQYF. This chain links TRBV2 with TRBJ2-7, with D possibly being TRBD1 (6 bases). There are 14 residues in the CDR3. Looked up from germline, CDR1 is SNHLY and CDR2 is FYNNEI. V shed 8 bases and J shed 5 bases, with 19 bases lying between them.

CDR3 residues: CASSVEGERYSGANVLTF. DNA for the CDR3: TGTGCCAGCAGCGTAGAGGGGGAACGCTACTCTGGGGCCAACGTCCTGACTTTC. The J gene is TRBJ2-6, the V gene TRBV9; TRBD1 might be the D (6 bases). Germline V lookup: CDR1 SGDLS, CDR2 YYNGEE. V shed 0 bases and J shed 0 bases, with 13 bases lying between them. The CDR3 is 18 amino acids.

The chain links TRBV9 to TRBJ1-3, with a weak D call TRBD1 (5 bases). The CDR3 sequence is 17 residues long. Trimming left V 0 bases short and J 4 bases short, with 17 bases between. Germline CDR1 reads SGDLS; CDR2 reads YYNGEE. CDR3 amino acids: CASSVGSQGTWGNTIYF. The CDR3 DNA sequence: TGTGCCAGCAGCGTAGGGTCTCAGGGAACGTGGGGAAACACCATATATTTT.

This chain connects TRBV9 to TRBJ1-5; D perhaps matches TRBD1 (6 bases). V shed 3 bases and J shed 7 bases, with 14 bases lying between them. Germline CDR1 reads SGDLS; CDR2 reads YYNGEE. The CDR3 has 14 residues. CDR3 region: CASSGGQTGQPQHF. Written as DNA, the CDR3 is TGTGCCAGCAGCGGCGGACAGACGGGCCAGCCCCAGCATTTT.

This sequence joins TRBV9 and TRBJ2-2; D perhaps matches TRBD2 (5 bases). The CDR3 length is 13 residues. CDR1 and CDR2 (germline): SGDLS, YYNGEE. The V gene lost 0 bases and the J gene lost 7 bases, with 7 bases spanning the gap. CDR3 amino acids: CASSVAGIGELFF. The CDR3 DNA follows: TGTGCCAGCAGCGTAGCGGGGATCGGGGAGCTGTTTTTT.

V usage is TRBV5-4 and J usage is TRBJ2-3; no clear D. The germline gives CDR1 SGHNT, CDR2 YYREEE (reference sequence). Trimming removed 4 bases from V and 2 bases from J, with 5 bases in between. This CDR3 contains 12 residues. The CDR3: CASSTTTDTQYF. Here the CDR3 DNA reads TGTGCCAGCAGCACCACCACAGATACGCAGTATTTT.

In this sample, this clone turned up once. CDR3 DNA sequence: TGTGCCAGCAGCTTAGATTGGATCACGGATACGCAGTATTTT. This gives the protein CASSLDWITDTQYF. The V and J genes are TRBV11-2 and TRBJ2-3; the D is unclear. CDR1 SGHAT and CDR2 FQNNGV come from the germline V gene. V lost 0 bases, J lost 6 bases, and 10 bases lay in between. The CDR3 is 14 residues long.

The count of this clone is one. The chain joins TRBV9 to TRBJ2-1, with D tentatively TRBD1 (6 bases). CDR3 length: 14 residues. Trimming took 0 bases from V and 4 from J, leaving 8 bases between them. The germline V gene has CDR1 SGDLS and CDR2 YYNGEE. The CDR3 DNA sequence: TGTGCCAGCAGCGTAGTTACAGGGTACAATGAGCAGTTCTTC. Protein: CASSVVTGYNEQFF.

The chain combines TRBV1 with TRBJ2-4; the table assigns TRBD2, which was not confirmed against the DNA. TRBV1 is described as a pseudogene. The CDR3 has 17 residues. CDR3 nucleotides: TGCACCAGCAGCCAAGGGACTAGCGGGAGCGTCAAAAACATTCAGTACTTC. Protein product: CTSSQGTSGSVKNIQYF.